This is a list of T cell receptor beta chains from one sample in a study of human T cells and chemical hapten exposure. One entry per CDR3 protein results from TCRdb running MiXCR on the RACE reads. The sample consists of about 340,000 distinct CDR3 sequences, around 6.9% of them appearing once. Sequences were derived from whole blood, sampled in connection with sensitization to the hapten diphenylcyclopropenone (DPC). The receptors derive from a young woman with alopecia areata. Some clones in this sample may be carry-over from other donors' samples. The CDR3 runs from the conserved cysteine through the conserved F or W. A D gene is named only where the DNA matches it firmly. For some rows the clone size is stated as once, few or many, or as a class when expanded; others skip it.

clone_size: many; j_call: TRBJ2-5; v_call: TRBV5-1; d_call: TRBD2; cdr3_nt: TGCGCCAGCAGGGTCGCGGGGGGACAAGAGACCCAGTACTTC; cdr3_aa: CASRVAGGQETQYF
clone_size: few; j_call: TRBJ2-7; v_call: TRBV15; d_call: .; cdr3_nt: TGTGCCACCAGCAGAGATTTATCCTACGAGCAGTACTTC; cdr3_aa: CATSRDLSYEQYF
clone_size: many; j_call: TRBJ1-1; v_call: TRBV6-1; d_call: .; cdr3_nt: TGTGCCAGCAGTGTTCAGGGTATCACTGAAGCTTTCTTT; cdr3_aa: CASSVQGITEAFF
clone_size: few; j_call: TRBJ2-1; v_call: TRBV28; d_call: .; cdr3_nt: TGTGCCAGTCATCGGGGTCCCTCGAATGAGCAGTTCTTC; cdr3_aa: CASHRGPSNEQFF
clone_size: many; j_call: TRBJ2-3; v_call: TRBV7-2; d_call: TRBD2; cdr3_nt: TGTGCCAGCAGCGCCGGGACTAGCGCAGATACGCAGTATTTT; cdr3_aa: CASSAGTSADTQYF
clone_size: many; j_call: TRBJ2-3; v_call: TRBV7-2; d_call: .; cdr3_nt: TGTGCCAGCAGCTTAGCACATAGCACAGATACGCAGTATTTT; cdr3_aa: CASSLAHSTDTQYF
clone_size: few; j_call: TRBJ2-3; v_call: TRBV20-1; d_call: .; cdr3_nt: TGCAGTGCTAGAGATAGGGGCGGTATCAGCACAGATACGCAGTATTTT; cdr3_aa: CSARDRGGISTDTQYF
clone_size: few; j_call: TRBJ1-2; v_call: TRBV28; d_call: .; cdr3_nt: TGTGCCAGCAGTTTAACAAGCCTTAACTATGGCTACACCTTC; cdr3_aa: CASSLTSLNYGYTF
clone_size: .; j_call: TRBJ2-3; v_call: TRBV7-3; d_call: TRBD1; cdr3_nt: TGTGCCAGCAGCTCGACAGGGGATGGGACAGATACGCAGTATTTT; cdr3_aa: CASSSTGDGTDTQYF
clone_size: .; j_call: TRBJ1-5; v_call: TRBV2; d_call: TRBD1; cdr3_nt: TGTGCCAGCAGCGGACAGGGAGAAGGCTATCAGCCCCAGCATTTT; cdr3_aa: CASSGQGEGYQPQHF
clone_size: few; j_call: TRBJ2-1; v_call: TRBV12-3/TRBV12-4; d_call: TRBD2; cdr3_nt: TGTGCCAGCGGGTTACCGGGACTAGACAGTCGTGAGCAGTTCTTC; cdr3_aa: CASGLPGLDSREQFF
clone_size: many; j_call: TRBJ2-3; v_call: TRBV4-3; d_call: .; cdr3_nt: TGCGCCAGCAGCCCCCTAGGGGAGCGAAGGGCGCAGTATTTT; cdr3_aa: CASSPLGERRAQYF
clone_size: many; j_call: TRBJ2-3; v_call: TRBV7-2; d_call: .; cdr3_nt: TGTGCCAGCAGCTTTGCGACAGTCACAGATACGCAGTATTTT; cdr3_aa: CASSFATVTDTQYF
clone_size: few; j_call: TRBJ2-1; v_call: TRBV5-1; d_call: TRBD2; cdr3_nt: TGCGCCAGCAGCTCCTACGGGGGGACGGGTGAGCAGTTCTTC; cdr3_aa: CASSSYGGTGEQFF
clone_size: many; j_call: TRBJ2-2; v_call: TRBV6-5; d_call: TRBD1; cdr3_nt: TGTGCCAGCAGTTTGACAGGGAGTCGGACCGGGGAGCTGTTTTTT; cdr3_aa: CASSLTGSRTGELFF